This TCR beta chain was captured in a study of control samples from healthy donors and cancer patients. Germline CDR1 LGHNA, CDR2 YSLEER. V shed 0 bases and J 0 bases; nucleotides not matched to a gene: 11. This CDR3 has 19 amino acids. Libraries were prepared by immunoSEQ multiplex PCR; TCRdb keeps only in-frame clonotypes and omits some of them. Seen here are fewer than 200,000 clones, just over 90% observed once, and the top ten hold 4.1%. The J gene is TRBJ1-3, the V gene TRBV4-3; 7 bases line up with TRBD1. The sample consisted of blood. This sequence originates from a woman aged 55-69 years in good health. The CDR3, as DNA: TGCGCCAGCAGCCAAGATGTGGCAGGGGGTGATTACTCTGGAAACACCATATATTTT. It is translated as CASSQDVAGGDYSGNTIYF.